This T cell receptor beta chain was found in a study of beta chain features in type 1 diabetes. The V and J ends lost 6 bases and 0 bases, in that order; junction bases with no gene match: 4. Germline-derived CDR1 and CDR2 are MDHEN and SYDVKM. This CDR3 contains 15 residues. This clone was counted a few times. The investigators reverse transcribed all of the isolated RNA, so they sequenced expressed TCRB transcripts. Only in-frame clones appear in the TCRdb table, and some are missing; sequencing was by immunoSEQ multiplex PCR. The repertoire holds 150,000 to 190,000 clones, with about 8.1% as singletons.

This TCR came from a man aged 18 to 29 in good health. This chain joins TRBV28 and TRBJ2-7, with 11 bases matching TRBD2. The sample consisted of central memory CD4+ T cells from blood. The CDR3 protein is CASSTSGSDSYEQYF. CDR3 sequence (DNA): TGTGCCAGCAGCACTAGCGGGAGTGACTCCTACGAGCAGTACTTC.